The rows below give T cell receptor beta chains drawn from one sample of a study of beta chain features in type 1 diabetes. Data came from immunoSEQ multiplex PCR; TCRdb stores just in-frame clones and leaves some out. The sample lists about 230,000 clones; around 15% were seen once. Material: naive CD4+ T cells from blood. These receptor sequences come from a man aged 25 to 40 with type 1 diabetes. The CDR3 runs from the conserved cysteine through the conserved F or W.

v_gene	CDR3aa
TRBV9	CASSPSGGTNEKLFF
TRBV11-2	CASSPFAGELFF
TRBV7-9	CASSPSVQETQYF
TRBV5-4	CASSATGTGNTEAFF
TRBV4-3	CASSHLAGGTYNEQFF
TRBV4-1	CASSQTGGYDEAFF
TRBV2	CASSDRQVYGYTF
TRBV25-1	CASSADRGSNQPQHF
TRBV11-2	CASSLVRTLTVNEQFF
TRBV18	CASSPPGQVNSGANVLTF